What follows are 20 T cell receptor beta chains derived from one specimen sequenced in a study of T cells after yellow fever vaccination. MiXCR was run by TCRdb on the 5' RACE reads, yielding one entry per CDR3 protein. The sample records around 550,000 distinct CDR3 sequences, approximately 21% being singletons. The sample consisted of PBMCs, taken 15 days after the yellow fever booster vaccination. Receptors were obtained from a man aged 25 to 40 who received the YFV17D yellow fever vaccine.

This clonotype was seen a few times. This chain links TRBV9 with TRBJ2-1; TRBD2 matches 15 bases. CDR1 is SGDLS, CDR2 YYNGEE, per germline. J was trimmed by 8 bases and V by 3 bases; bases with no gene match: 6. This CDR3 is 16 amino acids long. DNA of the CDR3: TGTGCCAGCAGCGCCTCAGGGACTAGCGGGAGGTATGAGCAGTTCTTC. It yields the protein CASSASGTSGRYEQFF.

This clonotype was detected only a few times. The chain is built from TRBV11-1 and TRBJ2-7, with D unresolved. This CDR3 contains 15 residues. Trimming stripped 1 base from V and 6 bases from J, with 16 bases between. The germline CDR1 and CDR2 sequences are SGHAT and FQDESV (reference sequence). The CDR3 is CASSLGLPALSEQYF. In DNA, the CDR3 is TGTGCCAGCAGCTTAGGCCTCCCCGCCCTCAGCGAGCAGTACTTC.

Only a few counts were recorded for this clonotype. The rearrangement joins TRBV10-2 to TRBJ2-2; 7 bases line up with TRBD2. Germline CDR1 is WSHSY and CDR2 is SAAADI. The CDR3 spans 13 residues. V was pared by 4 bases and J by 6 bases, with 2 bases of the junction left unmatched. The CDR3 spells CASSVREAGELFF. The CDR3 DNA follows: TGCGCCAGCAGTGTTCGGGAGGCCGGGGAGCTGTTTTTT.

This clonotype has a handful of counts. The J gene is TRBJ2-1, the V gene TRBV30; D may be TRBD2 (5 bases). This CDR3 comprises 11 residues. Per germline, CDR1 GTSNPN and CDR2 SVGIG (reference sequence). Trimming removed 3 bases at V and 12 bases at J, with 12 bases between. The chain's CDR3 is CAWSVTRGQFF. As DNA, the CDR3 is TGTGCCTGGAGCGTCACCCGGGGGCAGTTCTTC.

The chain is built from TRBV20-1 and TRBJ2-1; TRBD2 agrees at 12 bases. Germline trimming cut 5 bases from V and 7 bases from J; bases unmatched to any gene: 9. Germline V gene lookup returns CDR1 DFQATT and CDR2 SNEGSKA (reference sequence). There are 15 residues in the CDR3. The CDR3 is CSALSLAGGPNEQFF. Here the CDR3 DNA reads TGCAGTGCTTTATCGCTAGCGGGAGGGCCGAATGAGCAGTTCTTC.

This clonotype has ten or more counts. The CDR3 loop is CASSQEGTGETQYF. CDR3 in DNA: TGTGCCAGCAGCCAAGAGGGGACGGGAGAGACCCAGTACTTC. The V gene is TRBV14, the J gene TRBJ2-5, with D perhaps TRBD1 or TRBD2 (5 bases each). V dropped 0 bases and J dropped 4 bases, with 9 bases sitting between them. The CDR3 is made up of 14 amino acids. Germline loops: CDR1 SGHDN, CDR2 FVKESK.

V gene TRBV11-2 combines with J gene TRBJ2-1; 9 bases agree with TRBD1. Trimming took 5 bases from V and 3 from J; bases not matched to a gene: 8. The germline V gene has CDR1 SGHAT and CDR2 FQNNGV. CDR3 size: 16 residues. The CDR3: CASSTLRDRDYNEQFF. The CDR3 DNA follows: TGTGCCAGCAGCACCCTCCGGGACAGGGACTACAATGAGCAGTTCTTC.

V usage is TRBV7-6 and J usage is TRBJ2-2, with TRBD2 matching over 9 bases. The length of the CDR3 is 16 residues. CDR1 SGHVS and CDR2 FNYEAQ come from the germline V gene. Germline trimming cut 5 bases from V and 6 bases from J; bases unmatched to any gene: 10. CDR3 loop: CASSMGAGGSSGELFF. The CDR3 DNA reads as TGTGCCAGCAGCATGGGCGCGGGAGGGTCTTCCGGGGAGCTGTTTTTT.

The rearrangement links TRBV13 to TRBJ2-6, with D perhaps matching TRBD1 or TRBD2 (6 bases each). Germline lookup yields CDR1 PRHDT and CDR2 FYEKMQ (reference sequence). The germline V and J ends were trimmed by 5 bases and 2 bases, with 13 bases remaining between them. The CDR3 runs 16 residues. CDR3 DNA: TGTGCCAGCAGCCGACCGAGGGGGGCTGGGGCCAACGTCCTGACTTTC. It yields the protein CASSRPRGAGANVLTF.

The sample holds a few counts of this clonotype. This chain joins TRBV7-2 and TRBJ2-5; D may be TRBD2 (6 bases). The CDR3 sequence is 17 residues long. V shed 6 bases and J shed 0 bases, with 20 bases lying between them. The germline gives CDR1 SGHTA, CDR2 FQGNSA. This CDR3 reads CASSHLVAGLYQETQYF. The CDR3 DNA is TGTGCCAGCAGTCATTTGGTGGCGGGACTCTACCAAGAGACCCAGTACTTC.

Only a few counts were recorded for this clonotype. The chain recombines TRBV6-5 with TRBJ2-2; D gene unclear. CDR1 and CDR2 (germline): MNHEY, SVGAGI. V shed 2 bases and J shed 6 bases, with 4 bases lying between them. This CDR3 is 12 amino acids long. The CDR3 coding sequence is TGTGCCAGCAGTTACCAAGCCGGGGAGCTGTTTTTT. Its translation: CASSYQAGELFF.

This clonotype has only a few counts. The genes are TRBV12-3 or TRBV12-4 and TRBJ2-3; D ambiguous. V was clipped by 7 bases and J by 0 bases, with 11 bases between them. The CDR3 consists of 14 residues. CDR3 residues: CASMFATSTDTQYF. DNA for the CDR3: TGTGCCAGCATGTTCGCGACTAGCACAGATACGCAGTATTTT.

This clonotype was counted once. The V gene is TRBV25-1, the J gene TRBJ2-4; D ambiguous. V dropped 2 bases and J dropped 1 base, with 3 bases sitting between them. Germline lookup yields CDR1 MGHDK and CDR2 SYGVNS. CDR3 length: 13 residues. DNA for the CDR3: TGTGCCAGCAGTGAACCTGCCAAAAACATTCAGTACTTC. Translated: CASSEPAKNIQYF.

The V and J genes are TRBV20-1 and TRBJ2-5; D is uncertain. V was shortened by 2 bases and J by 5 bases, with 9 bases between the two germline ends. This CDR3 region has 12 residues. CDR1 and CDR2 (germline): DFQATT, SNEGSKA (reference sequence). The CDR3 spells CSARPLRETQYF. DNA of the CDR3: TGCAGTGCTAGACCGTTACGCGAGACCCAGTACTTC.

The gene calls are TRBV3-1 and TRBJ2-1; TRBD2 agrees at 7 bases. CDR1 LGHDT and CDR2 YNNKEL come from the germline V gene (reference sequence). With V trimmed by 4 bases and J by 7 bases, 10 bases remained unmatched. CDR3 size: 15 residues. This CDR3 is CASSPRLAGENEQFF. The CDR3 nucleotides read TGTGCCAGCAGCCCCCGACTAGCCGGGGAAAATGAGCAGTTCTTC.

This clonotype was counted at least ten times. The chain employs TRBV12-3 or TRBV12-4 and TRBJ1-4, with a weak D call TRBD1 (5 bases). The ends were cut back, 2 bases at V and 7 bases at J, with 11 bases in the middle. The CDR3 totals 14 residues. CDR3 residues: CASSLSGAPEKLFF. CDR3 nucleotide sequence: TGTGCCAGCAGTTTATCCGGGGCGCCTGAAAAACTGTTTTTT.

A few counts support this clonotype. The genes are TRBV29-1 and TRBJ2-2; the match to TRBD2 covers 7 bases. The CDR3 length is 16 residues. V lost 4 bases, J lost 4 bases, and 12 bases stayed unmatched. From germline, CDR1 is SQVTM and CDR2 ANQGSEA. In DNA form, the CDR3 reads TGCAGCGTTGCCCCCGTGGGGCGGGAGTCCACCGGGGAGCTGTTTTTT. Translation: CSVAPVGRESTGELFF.

The CDR3 DNA is TGCAGTGCTAGATTAACGACAGGAGGAGAGACCCAGTACTTC. Protein sequence: CSARLTTGGETQYF. The V call is TRBV20-1, the J call TRBJ2-5; tentative D call: TRBD1 (6 bases). Germline V gene sequence: CDR1 DFQATT, CDR2 SNEGSKA (reference sequence). The length of the CDR3 is 14 residues. V was clipped by 2 bases and J by 4 bases, with 14 bases between them.

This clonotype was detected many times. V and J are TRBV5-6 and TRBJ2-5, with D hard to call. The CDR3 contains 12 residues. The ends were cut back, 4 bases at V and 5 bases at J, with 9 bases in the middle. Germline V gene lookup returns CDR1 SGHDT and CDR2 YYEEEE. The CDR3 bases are TGTGCCAGCAGCCCCCTTTCGGAGACCCAGTACTTC. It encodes CASSPLSETQYF.

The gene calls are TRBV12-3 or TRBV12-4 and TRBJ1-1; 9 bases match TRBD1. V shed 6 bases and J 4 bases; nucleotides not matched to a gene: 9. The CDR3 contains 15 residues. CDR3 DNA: TGTGCCAGCAGAACTACAGGGGGCCTCGGCACTGAAGCTTTCTTT. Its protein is CASRTTGGLGTEAFF.